The 30 T cell receptor beta chains reported below all come from one sample, sequenced in a study of cytomegalovirus exposure and HLA in healthy donors. Clones were sequenced by immunoSEQ multiplex PCR, and TCRdb holds only the in-frame ones, with some missing. The sample yields approximately 160,000 clones, around 92% seen once. The sample taken for sequencing was PBMCs. These TCRs come from a woman under 30 in good health and CMV-seropositive.

This clone was seen only once. The genes are TRBV12-5 and TRBJ2-1; 9 positions match TRBD2. The V gene end was trimmed by 2 bases and the J gene end by 7 bases; junction bases not matched to a gene: 9. Germline V gives CDR1 LGHNT, CDR2 FRNRAP. The CDR3 loop spans 16 amino acids. CDR3 bases: TGTGCTAGTGGTTTGTCTAGCGGGACCCCTAGGAATGAGCAGTTCTTC. Protein: CASGLSSGTPRNEQFF.

The V call is TRBV27, the J call TRBJ1-2; D unclear. The ends were cut back, 4 bases at V and 2 bases at J, with 14 bases in the middle. This CDR3 has 15 amino acids. In germline, CDR1 is MNHEY, CDR2 SMNVEV (reference sequence). Here the CDR3 reads CASSSRDFANYGYTF. The CDR3, as DNA: TGTGCCAGCAGTTCTAGAGACTTTGCGAACTATGGCTACACCTTC.

The J gene is TRBJ2-3, the V gene TRBV28, with 7 bases matching TRBD1. V was pared by 4 bases and J by 2 bases, with 9 bases of the junction left unmatched. Germline V gene lookup returns CDR1 MDHEN and CDR2 SYDVKM. The CDR3 covers 16 residues. CDR3 DNA sequence: TGTGCCAGCAGTTCACAGGGGACACGGGTCACAGATACGCAGTATTTT. The encoded protein is CASSSQGTRVTDTQYF.

The chain joins TRBV28 to TRBJ2-3, with 7 bases lining up with TRBD1. This CDR3 comprises 16 residues. Germline V gives CDR1 MDHEN, CDR2 SYDVKM. The V and J ends lost 2 bases and 0 bases, in that order; junction bases with no gene match: 5. CDR3 protein: CASSLTTGTSTDTQYF. DNA of the CDR3: TGTGCCAGCAGTTTAACGACAGGGACGAGCACAGATACGCAGTATTTT.

The chain carries TRBV14 and TRBJ2-4, with D perhaps matching TRBD1 (5 bases). This CDR3 comprises 15 residues. Trimming pared 5 bases from V and 1 base from J, leaving 12 bases between. The germline V gene encodes CDR1 SGHDN and CDR2 FVKESK. In nucleotides, the CDR3 is TGTGCCAGCAGCTCTCTCCAGGGTGCCAAAAACATTCAGTACTTC. Protein sequence: CASSSLQGAKNIQYF.

The J gene is TRBJ1-5, the V gene TRBV30; the D is unclear. Looked up from germline, CDR1 is GTSNPN and CDR2 is SVGIG (reference sequence). The length of the CDR3 is 12 residues. Between the trimmed V and J ends, which lost 2 bases and 9 bases, there was a span of 11 bases. The CDR3 coding sequence is TGTGCCTGGAGTTACGGGGAAGGGCCCCAGCATTTT. As protein: CAWSYGEGPQHF.

Here the CDR3 reads CASSVGGGRTDTQYF. In DNA form, the CDR3 reads TGTGCCAGCAGCGTAGGGGGCGGGAGGACAGATACGCAGTATTTT. V usage is TRBV9 and J usage is TRBJ2-3; TRBD2 matches 8 bases. V was clipped by 0 bases and J by 3 bases; unmatched bases: 3. This CDR3 region has 15 residues. Germline loops: CDR1 SGDLS, CDR2 YYNGEE.

The J gene is TRBJ2-7, the V gene TRBV6-5; D is uncertain. Trimming pared 2 bases from V and 4 bases from J, leaving 6 bases between. The CDR3 has 12 residues. Germline values: CDR1 MNHEY, CDR2 SVGAGI. The CDR3, as DNA: TGTGCCAGCAGTTACGCCCGGTACGAGCAGTACTTC. This codes for CASSYARYEQYF.

The rearrangement links TRBV30 to TRBJ1-1; D remains unclear. The length of the CDR3 is 13 residues. V was shortened by 4 bases and J by 1 base, with 10 bases between the two germline ends. Germline CDR1 is GTSNPN and CDR2 is SVGIG (reference sequence). The CDR3 is CAWTAVENTEAFF. The CDR3 coding sequence is TGTGCCTGGACGGCGGTGGAGAACACTGAAGCTTTCTTT.

The chain joins TRBV7-9 to TRBJ1-4; 7 bases line up with TRBD1. CDR3 length equals 16 residues. Trimming at V came to 1 base and at J to 8 bases, leaving 10 bases not matched to a gene. The germline V gene has CDR1 SEHNR and CDR2 FQNEAQ (reference sequence). The CDR3 is CASSLEQGIRGEKLFF. The CDR3 region has the DNA TGTGCCAGCAGCTTAGAACAGGGGATTCGGGGAGAAAAACTGTTTTTT.

V is TRBV15 and J is TRBJ2-7, with a tentative D call TRBD2 (5 bases). V was clipped by 2 bases and J by 3 bases, with 14 bases between them. Germline values: CDR1 LNHNV, CDR2 YYDKDF (reference sequence). The CDR3 covers 15 residues. The chain's CDR3 is CATSRSDNGIYEQYF. Here the CDR3 DNA reads TGTGCCACCAGCAGATCCGATAACGGGATCTACGAGCAGTACTTC. Variable domain in full (rest from reference TRBV15 and TRBJ2-7): DAMVIQNPRYQVTQFGKPVTLSCSQTLNHNVMYWYQQKSSQAPKLLFHYYDKDFNNEADTPDNFQSRRPNTSFCFLDIRSPGLGDTAMYLCATSRSDNGIYEQYFGPGTRLTVT.

The CDR3 loop is CASSSSQGAWETQYF. The CDR3 DNA is TGTGCCAGCAGCTCCTCACAGGGGGCCTGGGAGACCCAGTACTTC. V gene TRBV5-4 combines with J gene TRBJ2-5; 9 bases line up with TRBD1. CDR1 and CDR2 (germline): SGHNT, YYREEE (reference sequence). The CDR3 runs to 15 residues. V dropped 3 bases and J dropped 5; count of bases not matched to a gene: 8. The variable domain in full, with the rest retrieved from reference TRBV5-4 and TRBJ2-5, is ETGVTQSPTHLIKTRGQQVTLRCSSQSGHNTVSWYQQALGQGPQFIFQYYREEENGRGNFPPRFSGLQFPNYSSELNVNALELDDSALYLCASSSSQGAWETQYFGPGTRLLVL.

Points on this clone: The same CDR3 can be traced to other DNA sequences in this sample. In nucleotides, the CDR3 is TGTGCCAGCAGTGTTTCGGGACAGGGTAATCAGCCCCAGCATTTT. Protein sequence: CASSVSGQGNQPQHF. The chain uses TRBV2 and TRBJ1-5, with 9 bases matching TRBD1. V was pared by 4 bases and J by 4 bases, with 5 bases of the junction left unmatched. The germline V gene encodes CDR1 SNHLY and CDR2 FYNNEI. This CDR3 is built from 15 residues.

With regard to this clone: At the DNA level, this CDR3 is encoded by other sequences in the same sample as well. The chain links TRBV4-1 to TRBJ2-7, with 12 positions matching TRBD2. The V gene's germline CDR1 is MGHRA and CDR2 YSYEKL. After removal of 5 bases from V and 0 bases from J, the junction contained 2 bases not matched to a gene. CDR3 length equals 15 residues. The CDR3 nucleotides read TGCGCCAGCAGCTTGACTAGCGGGAGCTCCTACGAGCAGTACTTC. Its translation: CASSLTSGSSYEQYF.

About this clone itself: Other DNA sequences from this sample encode an identical CDR3 as well. The CDR3 sequence is CASSLALQETQYF. As DNA, the CDR3 is TGCGCCAGCAGCTTGGCTCTCCAAGAGACCCAGTACTTC. This sequence joins TRBV5-1 and TRBJ2-5; no firm D call. The CDR3 length is 13 residues. The germline CDR1 and CDR2 sequences are SGHRS and YFSETQ. V gave up 0 bases and J gave up 1 base, with 4 bases separating them.

The V gene is TRBV27, the J gene TRBJ2-2; 10 nucleotides agree with TRBD2. This CDR3 comprises 16 residues. CDR1 and CDR2 (germline): MNHEY, SMNVEV (reference sequence). V was clipped by 5 bases and J by 1 base; unmatched bases: 4. The CDR3 reads CASSPSGRGNTGELFF. Here the CDR3 DNA reads TGTGCCAGCAGTCCCAGCGGGAGGGGGAACACCGGGGAGCTGTTTTTT.

This clone was picked up a small number of times. The chain uses TRBV25-1 and TRBJ1-2; D uncertain. CDR3 length: 13 residues. Germline V lookup: CDR1 MGHDK, CDR2 SYGVNS. The V and J ends lost 4 bases and 5 bases respectively, with 11 bases between them. CDR3 nucleotide sequence: TGTGCCAGCAGTGGTCCGGGGTTGTATGGCTACACCTTC. This sequence encodes CASSGPGLYGYTF.

V gene TRBV10-3 combines with J gene TRBJ1-1; D remains ambiguous. The length of the CDR3 is 15 residues. Germline V lookup: CDR1 ENHRY, CDR2 SYGVKD. The ends were cut back, 0 bases at V and 1 base at J, with 9 bases in the middle. CDR3: CAISESENSNTEAFF. Written as DNA, the CDR3 is TGTGCCATCAGTGAGTCGGAGAATTCGAACACTGAAGCTTTCTTT.

This chain joins TRBV6-1 and TRBJ1-1, with D perhaps matching TRBD1 (6 bases). Germline lookup yields CDR1 MNHNS and CDR2 SASEGT. The CDR3 has 14 amino acids. Trimming stripped 6 bases from V and 2 bases from J, with 13 bases between. The CDR3 DNA is TGTGCCAGCAGCATTAGCAGGGGAAACACTGAAGCTTTCTTT. This encodes CASSISRGNTEAFF.

The rearrangement joins TRBV12-5 to TRBJ2-1; maybe TRBD1 (6 bases). With 7 bases removed from V and 2 bases from J, the gap between germline ends came to 12 bases. The CDR3 covers 14 residues. Germline V gene data show CDR1 as LGHNT and CDR2 as FRNRAP. The CDR3 nucleotides read TGTGCTAGTGCTTCGACAGGAGCCTACAATGAGCAGTTCTTC. This gives the protein CASASTGAYNEQFF. Together with reference TRBV12-5 and TRBJ2-1, the CDR3 gives the full variable domain: DARVTQTPRHKVTEMGQEVTMRCQPILGHNTVFWYRQTMMQGLELLAYFRNRAPLDDSGMPKDRFSAEMPDATLATLKIQPSEPRDSAVYFCASASTGAYNEQFFGPGTRLTVL.

The CDR3 loop reads CASSAPGGADQPQHF. The CDR3 DNA reads as TGTGCCAGCAGTGCCCCAGGGGGCGCGGATCAGCCCCAGCATTTT. The chain couples TRBV25-1 to TRBJ1-5; 8 bases agree with TRBD1. This CDR3 is built from 15 residues. The germline V gene has CDR1 MGHDK and CDR2 SYGVNS. Germline trimming cut 4 bases from V and 5 bases from J; bases unmatched to any gene: 7.

This chain uses TRBV7-2 with TRBJ2-7; 8 bases align to TRBD1. This CDR3 comprises 15 residues. The junction had 8 bases not matched to a gene; V was cut back by 2 bases and J by 5 bases. Germline lookup yields CDR1 SGHTA and CDR2 FQGNSA. The CDR3 DNA reads as TGTGCCAGCAGCTTATCTATTGGCAGGGGGCACGAGCAGTACTTC. Its translation is CASSLSIGRGHEQYF.

CDR3 loop: CSVAAGEYEQYF. CDR3 sequence (DNA): TGCAGCGTTGCGGCAGGGGAGTACGAGCAGTACTTC. The rearrangement uses TRBV29-1 and TRBJ2-7, with D possibly being TRBD1 (6 bases). This CDR3 has 12 amino acids. Germline CDR1 is SQVTM and CDR2 is ANQGSEA. V shed 4 bases and J shed 4 bases, with 11 bases lying between them.

The CDR3 nucleotides read TGTGCCCGCTGTTACAGGGGTGGCACAGATACGCAGTATTTT. Translation: CARCYRGGTDTQYF. The genes are TRBV19 and TRBJ2-3; 7 bases fit TRBD1. V trimming: 11 bases; J trimming: 1 base; junction bases outside the gene matches: 9. CDR3 length: 14 residues. Germline values: CDR1 LNHDA, CDR2 SQIVND (reference sequence). The full variable domain, completed using reference TRBV19 and TRBJ2-3, is DGGITQSPKYLFRKEGQNVTLSCEQNLNHDAMYWYRQDPGQGLRLIYYSQIVNDFQKGDIAEGYSVSREKKESFPLTVTSAQKNPTAFYLCARCYRGGTDTQYFGPGTRLTVL.

V usage is TRBV11-2 and J usage is TRBJ2-2; a weak D match, TRBD1 (5 bases). The CDR3 extends over 15 amino acids. V gave up 1 base and J gave up 5 bases, with 11 bases separating them. CDR1 SGHAT and CDR2 FQNNGV come from the germline V gene. CDR3 DNA: TGTGCCAGCAGCTTAGGGCAGGGCTCAACCGGGGAGCTGTTTTTT. Its translation is CASSLGQGSTGELFF.

This chain links TRBV29-1 with TRBJ2-7; no clear D. Trimming took off 8 bases at V and 3 bases at J, with 11 bases between the two ends. This CDR3 is 11 amino acids long. Germline assignment: CDR1 SQVTM and CDR2 ANQGSEA. In DNA, the CDR3 is TGCAGCATAGCATCTAGCTACGAGCAGTACTTC. It yields the protein CSIASSYEQYF.

The CDR3 DNA sequence: TGTGCCAGCAGGACAGGGGCGAACACCGGGGAGCTGTTTTTT. It yields the protein CASRTGANTGELFF. The chain recombines TRBV19 with TRBJ2-2; 9 bases fit TRBD1. The junction had 2 bases not matched to a gene; V was cut back by 9 bases and J by 0 bases. The CDR3 runs 14 residues. Germline assignment: CDR1 LNHDA and CDR2 SQIVND (reference sequence). Combining the CDR3 with reference TRBV19 and TRBJ2-2 gives the whole variable domain DGGITQSPKYLFRKEGQNVTLSCEQNLNHDAMYWYRQDPGQGLRLIYYSQIVNDFQKGDIAEGYSVSREKKESFPLTVTSAQKNPTAFYLCASRTGANTGELFFGEGSRLTVL.

The gene calls are TRBV5-6 and TRBJ1-3; D gene ambiguous. CDR1 is SGHDT, CDR2 YYEEEE, per germline. Trimming left V 3 bases short and J 0 bases short, with 7 bases between. The CDR3 length is 14 residues. The CDR3 here is CASSSLVSGNTIYF. CDR3 nucleotide sequence: TGTGCCAGCAGCTCCTTAGTCTCTGGAAACACCATATATTTT.

This clone was picked up one time. J is TRBJ1-5 and V is TRBV19; D is perhaps TRBD1 (5 bases). Germline loops: CDR1 LNHDA, CDR2 SQIVND (reference sequence). This CDR3 has 16 residues. V was shortened by 5 bases and J by 1 base, with 15 bases between the two germline ends. The chain's CDR3 is CASSVFRGRSNQPQHF. CDR3 nucleotide sequence: TGTGCCAGTAGTGTATTTAGGGGAAGGAGCAATCAGCCCCAGCATTTT.

The chain carries TRBV7-2 and TRBJ2-7; 8 nucleotides align to TRBD1. Looked up from germline, CDR1 is SGHTA and CDR2 is FQGNSA. This CDR3 is built from 16 residues. V gave up 0 bases and J gave up 0 bases; unmatched junction bases: 4. CDR3 sequence reads: CASSLAGQAFSYEQYF. DNA for the CDR3: TGTGCCAGCAGCTTAGCGGGACAGGCATTCTCCTACGAGCAGTACTTC.